These 18 T cell receptor beta chains came from one sample sequenced in a study of PD-L1 blockade in urothelial cancer (TCRdb year 2017). The library was generated by the immunoSEQ multiplex PCR assay. TCRdb limited this immuneACCESS table to in-frame rearrangements with V and J called. A share of clones is missing; checked studies link under half to unresolved V genes, and the rest is unexplained. The sample table holds 87,000 or so clones, of which around 84% were seen once. The ten top clones hold more than 2% of the sample. This specimen's time point label, interpreted: pretreatment peripheral blood. This specimen was PBMCs, taken around atezolizumab (anti-PD-L1) treatment. The receptors here all came from a man between 60 and 70 years old with urothelial cancer.

A single count supports this clone. The rearrangement links TRBV28 to TRBJ2-2, with 11 bases lining up with TRBD2. J gave up 2 bases and V 5 bases, and 7 bases lay outside the gene matches. There are 17 residues in the CDR3. The germline V gene encodes CDR1 MDHEN and CDR2 SYDVKM. The CDR3 sequence is CASSASGLAANTGELFF. The CDR3 DNA follows: TGTGCCAGCAGTGCATCGGGACTAGCGGCAAACACCGGGGAGCTGTTTTTT.

This clone has just one count. V gene TRBV5-4 combines with J gene TRBJ1-1; the match to TRBD1 covers 7 bases. Trimming took 2 bases from V and 10 from J; bases not matched to a gene: 8. CDR3 length equals 13 residues. From germline, CDR1 is SGHNT and CDR2 YYREEE (reference sequence). As DNA, the CDR3 is TGTGCCAGCAGCTTACTACAGGGGACCACAGCTTTCTTT. Its protein is CASSLLQGTTAFF.

This clone came up a few times. The chain has TRBV19 and TRBJ1-1; D not certain. The CDR3 is 13 amino acids. Trimming removed 8 bases from V and 1 base from J, with 11 bases in between. The germline V gene encodes CDR1 LNHDA and CDR2 SQIVND (reference sequence). The CDR3 DNA reads TGTGCCAGTCGCTTCAAGAGGAACACTGAAGCTTTCTTT. This codes for CASRFKRNTEAFF.

The chain is built from TRBV7-2 and TRBJ2-3; D might be TRBD2 (6 bases). The CDR3 runs 15 residues. Germline V CDR1 and CDR2: SGHTA, FQGNSA. Trimming shortened V by 4 bases and J by 2 bases, and 13 bases separated the two germline ends. Here the CDR3 DNA reads TGTGCCAGCAGCTCGGGACTTATCCCCACAGATACGCAGTATTTT. Translating it yields CASSSGLIPTDTQYF.

The chain is built from TRBV19 and TRBJ1-1, with unresolved D. The length of the CDR3 is 15 residues. Germline loops: CDR1 LNHDA, CDR2 SQIVND (reference sequence). Trimming shortened V by 7 bases and J by 1 base, and 16 bases separated the two germline ends. CDR3 residues: CASTHITRENTEAFF. CDR3 coding DNA: TGTGCCAGTACCCACATAACACGGGAGAACACTGAAGCTTTCTTT.

The chain has TRBV11-3 and TRBJ2-1; 11 nucleotides line up with TRBD1. J was trimmed by 6 bases and V by 2 bases; bases with no gene match: 6. The length of the CDR3 is 16 residues. Looked up from germline, CDR1 is SGHNT and CDR2 is YENEEA. CDR3 sequence: CASSLFGTGGSNEQFF. CDR3 coding DNA: TGTGCCAGCAGCTTATTCGGGACAGGGGGATCCAATGAGCAGTTCTTC.

V gene TRBV5-1 combines with J gene TRBJ2-5; 9 bases map to TRBD1. Germline-derived CDR1 and CDR2 are SGHRS and YFSETQ. The V gene end was trimmed by 0 bases and the J gene end by 2 bases; junction bases not matched to a gene: 11. This CDR3 region has 18 residues. CDR3 amino acids: CASSLVPQGTGLQETQYF. The CDR3 nucleotides read TGCGCCAGCAGCTTGGTTCCCCAAGGGACAGGGCTTCAAGAGACCCAGTACTTC.

V usage is TRBV5-1 and J usage is TRBJ2-7; 9 bases are a match to TRBD2. J was trimmed by 2 bases and V by 0 bases; bases with no gene match: 6. CDR1 and CDR2 (germline): SGHRS, YFSETQ. This CDR3 comprises 16 residues. CDR3 bases: TGCGCCAGCAGCTTGGCTGGGACTAGCAGAACCTACGAGCAGTACTTC. It translates to CASSLAGTSRTYEQYF. The full variable domain, with the rest looked up from reference TRBV5-1 and TRBJ2-7, is KAGVTQTPRYLIKTRGQQVTLSCSPISGHRSVSWYQQTPGQGLQFLFEYFSETQRNKGNFPGRFSGRQFSNSRSEMNVSTLELGDSALYLCASSLAGTSRTYEQYFGPGTRLTVT.

The table lists this clone with a few counts. This chain joins TRBV21-1 and TRBJ2-7; the D call of TRBD2 is as the table states it, not checked on the DNA. TRBV21-1 represents a pseudogene. There are 16 residues in the CDR3. The chain's CDR3 is CASSVGEREGPYEQYF. Here the CDR3 DNA reads TGTGCCAGCAGCGTGGGGGAGCGGGAGGGACCCTACGAGCAGTACTTC.

This clone has only one observation. This sequence joins TRBV11-2 and TRBJ2-3, with 10 bases aligning to TRBD2. The CDR3 sequence is 15 residues long. Germline lookup yields CDR1 SGHAT and CDR2 FQNNGV. The V gene end was trimmed by 5 bases and the J gene end by 5 bases; junction bases not matched to a gene: 7. CDR3 in amino acids: CASSPWTSGRDTQYF. In DNA, the CDR3 is TGTGCCAGCAGCCCCTGGACTAGCGGAAGAGATACGCAGTATTTT.

A single count supports this clone. The V call is TRBV19, the J call TRBJ1-2; D remains unclear. The CDR3 extends over 14 amino acids. Between the trimmed V and J ends, which lost 1 base and 4 bases, there was a span of 10 bases. CDR1 and CDR2 from the germline V gene are LNHDA and SQIVND (reference sequence). The CDR3 nucleotides read TGTGCCAGTAGTATAGGAGGGATCCTCTATGGCTACACCTTC. Protein: CASSIGGILYGYTF.

V gene TRBV5-5 combines with J gene TRBJ1-2; 8 bases align to TRBD1. The trim removed 5 bases at V and 8 bases at J, leaving 23 bases unmatched. This CDR3 region has 18 residues. Germline V gives CDR1 SGHKS, CDR2 YYEKEE (reference sequence). CDR3 loop: CASSSGVGDRGRSGGYTF. The CDR3 bases are TGTGCCAGCAGTTCTGGCGTGGGCGACAGGGGCCGTTCGGGCGGCTACACCTTC. The full variable domain, its missing parts supplied by reference TRBV5-5 and TRBJ1-2, is DAGVTQSPTHLIKTRGQQVTLRCSPISGHKSVSWYQQVLGQGPQFIFQYYEKEERGRGNFPDRFSARQFPNYSSELNVNALLLGDSALYLCASSSGVGDRGRSGGYTFGSGTRLTVV.

This chain joins TRBV28 and TRBJ1-2, with D perhaps matching TRBD1 (6 bases). Deletions cut 8 bases from V and 6 bases from J, with 19 bases between. CDR1 and CDR2 (germline): MDHEN, SYDVKM. The CDR3 totals 14 residues. The CDR3 sequence is CASFRTGRGNGYTF. CDR3 nucleotide sequence: TGTGCCAGCTTCAGAACGGGGAGGGGGAATGGCTACACCTTC.

As regards this clone: The DNA is omitted, as the CDR3 cannot be located on it reliably, and the CDR3 follows TCRdb's listing. The rearrangement links TRBV21-1 to TRBJ1-5; TRBD1 was called by the table and not checked on the DNA. TRBV21-1 is assigned pseudogene status. Including both end residues, the CDR3 is 17 amino acids long. The CDR3 sequence: CASSLVGQGSSNQPQHF.

This clone was detected once. The chain uses TRBV5-4 and TRBJ2-7, with TRBD1 identical over 8 bases. Germline V gives CDR1 SGHNT, CDR2 YYREEE (reference sequence). V shed 4 bases and J 2 bases; nucleotides not matched to a gene: 5. CDR3 size: 14 residues. The CDR3 reads CASSAGGVTYEQYF. CDR3 DNA sequence: TGTGCCAGCAGCGCAGGGGGCGTAACCTACGAGCAGTACTTC.

The J gene is TRBJ2-1, the V gene TRBV11-2; D gene ambiguous. Trimming removed 5 bases at V and 7 bases at J, with 9 bases between. CDR1 and CDR2 (germline): SGHAT, FQNNGV. The CDR3 length is 12 residues. This chain's CDR3 is CASSPGLNEQFF. In DNA form, the CDR3 reads TGTGCCAGCAGCCCAGGTTTGAATGAGCAGTTCTTC.

CDR3 in DNA: TGTGCCAGCACCCCGTTCTTGAACACTGAAGCTTTCTTT. This translates into CASTPFLNTEAFF. The V and J genes are TRBV6-6 and TRBJ1-1; D ambiguous. The CDR3 length is 13 residues. The germline CDR1 and CDR2 sequences are MNHNY and SVGAGI (reference sequence). The germline V and J ends were trimmed by 7 bases and 0 bases, with 9 bases remaining between them.

The CDR3 loop reads CASSTPDSPYEQYF. The CDR3 DNA sequence: TGTGCCAGTAGTACCCCCGACAGTCCCTACGAGCAGTACTTC. The chain joins TRBV19 to TRBJ2-7; the D gene is possibly TRBD1 (5 bases). The ends were cut back, 4 bases at V and 2 bases at J, with 12 bases in the middle. The length of the CDR3 is 14 residues. Germline V gives CDR1 LNHDA, CDR2 SQIVND (reference sequence). Combining the CDR3 with reference TRBV19 and TRBJ2-7 gives the whole variable domain DGGITQSPKYLFRKEGQNVTLSCEQNLNHDAMYWYRQDPGQGLRLIYYSQIVNDFQKGDIAEGYSVSREKKESFPLTVTSAQKNPTAFYLCASSTPDSPYEQYFGPGTRLTVT.